The entry that follows covers one T cell receptor beta chain sequence. This clonotype was observed a few times. The clone's antigen remains unknown. Base quality data are lacking; no much larger clone is found one base away. A library made for alpha chains picked up this beta chain off target, so its size means little. This record belongs to a study of spatial heterogeneity in lung cancer (dated by TCRdb to about 2019). Some background on the complete study: Beta-chain transcripts were consistently detected in greater numbers than alpha-chain transcripts, which likely reflected higher beta-chain transcript abundance. In tumor regions, TCR transcript counts showed a strong correlation with a T cell transcriptional module score from matched bulk RNA-seq. In the raw uncorrected reads, each unique combination of TCR and UMI appeared more than ten times on average. TCR alpha and beta repertoires were quantitatively compared across multiple tumor regions, matched nontumor lung and blood in non-small cell lung cancer. Nonsynonymous mutation counts, determined by whole-exome sequencing of tumor tissue, were related to features of the TCR repertoire. Both alpha and beta chains were TCR-sequenced in samples taken at surgery, namely 220 tumor regions, 64 matched nontumor lung samples and 56 PBMC samples. Overall study results and their limits: The tumor nonsynonymous mutation count correlated with the number of expanded alpha and beta TCRs within the tumor. Estimated TCR-seq coverage of tumor T cells was only about 7.4% for alpha chains and about 12% for beta chains. Counts of ubiquitous and regional expanded TCRs were found to correlate with counts of ubiquitous and regional nonsynonymous mutations, respectively. Confirming at a functional level the hypothesis that regional TCRs recognize regional mutations was considered to require additional single-cell paired TCR alpha and beta sequencing.

The time point label of this sample denotes: sample taken at primary tumor resection. Samples were obtained from approximately 72 patients with early-stage, untreated non-small cell lung cancer from the lung TRACERx cohort. TCR sequencing used whole RNA extracted from tumor and nontumor lung tissue, or from cryopreserved PBMC samples, without cell sorting. A patient was chosen for TCR sequencing only when enough RNA was available from at least two tumor regions. Before selection, tumor and adjacent nontumor lung specimens were reviewed by a lung pathologist. The library was produced with 5' RACE. TCRdb shows the sequencer as NextSeq 500. The TCR library protocol attached a unique molecular identifier to each TCR cDNA molecule to allow correction of PCR and sequencing errors. On the study's bioinformatics: Decombinator tools were used for TCR identification, UMI-based error correction and CDR3 extraction. TCRs above a frequency of 2 per 1,000, corresponding to the top 1% of the tumor frequency distribution, were defined as expanded. Expanded tumor TCRs were classed as regional if statistically deemed absent (corrected P<0.05) from at least one tumor region, otherwise ubiquitous. Renyi diversity was computed with the R vegan package after each repertoire had been subsampled 100 times to 5,000 TCRs. CDR3 similarity networks were built from amino acid triplet string-kernel similarity, with CDR3s being connected when pairwise similarity was above 0.82. TCRdb reanalyzed the raw reads on its own, using fastp at Q25 for trimming and MiXCR for clone calling, and kept in-frame beta chains. Rows with one shared CDR3 protein collapse into an entry with the most common genes and DNA. TCRdb, not the authors, supplied the V and J calls. In this sample the table shows under 20,000 distinct CDR3 sequences, approximately 9.5% of which occur a single time. Roughly a fifth of the sample is held by the ten biggest clonotypes.

Inclusive of the bounding cysteine and phenylalanine, the CDR3 is 12 residues long. Only the CDR3 DNA is retained, 36 bases long and in frame from the first base. The germline V gene gives CDR1 as SGHAT and CDR2 as FQNNGV. Relative to germline, V is 3 bases shorter and J is 7 bases shorter, with 7 bases between their ends. Rearrangement joined TRBV11-2 to TRBJ2-1; the D gene identity is not certain. The sequencing used lung tumor tissue, collected at surgery. This receptor was obtained from a female donor with early-stage non-small cell lung cancer. CDR3 sequence: CASSFSQNEQFF. The DNA sequence follows: TGTGCCAGCAGCTTTAGTCAGAATGAGCAGTTCTTC.